These 15 T cell receptor beta chains originate from one sample sequenced in a study of blood T cell repertoires in COVID-19. Repertoires were generated with immunoSEQ multiplex PCR, while TCRdb's copy carries only in-frame clones and drops some. This sample has roughly 200,000 clones, with roughly four fifths found just once. The material sequenced was peripheral blood. These receptors all come from a woman older than 75 with COVID-19, enrolled during active disease.

The V call is TRBV18, the J call TRBJ1-2; D possibly corresponds to TRBD1 (6 bases). Germline-derived CDR1 and CDR2 are KGHSH and LQKENI. V shed 4 bases and J shed 6 bases, with 21 bases lying between them. The CDR3 consists of 16 residues. The CDR3 here is CASSLPGTAQGNGYTF. The DNA of the CDR3 is TGTGCCAGCTCACTACCTGGGACGGCTCAGGGGAATGGCTACACCTTC.

This clone appeared once. This same CDR3 is encoded by further DNA sequences in the sample. The chain combines TRBV3-1 (or the pseudogene TRBV3-2) with TRBJ1-1; the match to TRBD1 covers 11 bases. J lost 4 bases, V lost 3 bases, and 1 base had no gene match. The length of the CDR3 is 14 residues. Germline-derived CDR1 and CDR2 are LGHDT and YNNKEL (reference sequence). As DNA, the CDR3 is TGTGCCAGCAGCCAGGGGACAGGGGGCACTGAAGCTTTCTTT. It codes for CASSQGTGGTEAFF.

This chain links TRBV7-2 with TRBJ1-1; D gene unclear. CDR3 length equals 14 residues. Trimming cost V 3 bases and J 3 bases, with 11 bases left between them. Germline V CDR1 and CDR2: SGHTA, FQGNSA. CDR3 DNA: TGTGCCAGCAGCTTCCAAGACACATACACTGAAGCTTTCTTT. Translation gives CASSFQDTYTEAFF.

There are a few counts of this clone. Other DNA sequences from this sample encode an identical CDR3 as well. This chain links TRBV6-5 with TRBJ1-2; 7 bases line up with TRBD1. From germline, CDR1 is MNHEY and CDR2 SVGAGI. CDR3 length equals 14 residues. J was trimmed by 4 bases and V by 0 bases; bases with no gene match: 2. CDR3 sequence reads: CASSYSGTAYGYTF. CDR3 sequence (DNA): TGTGCCAGCAGTTACTCGGGGACAGCCTATGGCTACACCTTC.

The rearrangement uses TRBV5-1 and TRBJ1-2; 9 nucleotides match TRBD1. Germline loops: CDR1 SGHRS, CDR2 YFSETQ. J lost 4 bases, V lost 4 bases, and 8 bases had no gene match. The CDR3 has 15 residues. CDR3 sequence reads: CASSTPGQGLYGYTF. Here the CDR3 DNA reads TGCGCCAGCAGCACCCCGGGACAGGGACTCTATGGCTACACCTTC.

J is TRBJ2-3 and V is TRBV5-8; the D gene is possibly TRBD2 (5 bases). With 3 bases removed from V and 11 bases from J, the gap between germline ends came to 10 bases. This CDR3 has 11 amino acids. Germline CDR1 and CDR2: SGHTS and YDEGEE. CDR3 DNA sequence: TGTGCCAGCAGCTACGTCGGGGTGCAGTATTTT. Protein product: CASSYVGVQYF.

The chain links TRBV4-2 to TRBJ1-2; D unclear. The CDR3 is made up of 16 amino acids. The V gene's germline CDR1 is LGHNA and CDR2 YNFKEQ. V lost 5 bases, J lost 0 bases, and 16 bases lay in between. Written as DNA, the CDR3 is TGTGCCAGCAGCAGATCCGCAGAAGAAGCTAACTATGGCTACACCTTC. The encoded protein is CASSRSAEEANYGYTF.

There are a few counts of this clone. The chain couples TRBV7-2 to TRBJ2-7, with 9 nucleotides matching TRBD1. Germline CDR1 and CDR2: SGHTA and FQGNSA. The CDR3 has 15 residues. V lost 5 bases to trimming and J lost 4 bases; unmatched junction nucleotides: 9. In nucleotides, the CDR3 is TGTGCCAGCAGCAAGCCCGGGACAGGGCTTTACGAGCAGTACTTC. This encodes CASSKPGTGLYEQYF.

The V call is TRBV7-2, the J call TRBJ2-5; no reliable D call. Germline-derived CDR1 and CDR2 are SGHTA and FQGNSA. The germline V and J ends were trimmed by 2 bases and 6 bases, with 13 bases remaining between them. The CDR3 covers 14 residues. Here the CDR3 DNA reads TGTGCCAGCAGCTTAAATCAGATTGCCCAGACCCAGTACTTC. Residues: CASSLNQIAQTQYF. The full variable domain, completed using reference TRBV7-2 and TRBJ2-5, is GAGVSQSPSNKVTEKGKDVELRCDPISGHTALYWYRQSLGQGLEFLIYFQGNSAPDKSGLPSDRFSAERTGGSVSTLTIQRTQQEDSAVYLCASSLNQIAQTQYFGPGTRLLVL.

The chain combines TRBV2 with TRBJ2-3; 13 bases fit TRBD2. The trim removed 6 bases at V and 1 base at J, leaving 4 bases unmatched. The CDR3 runs 16 residues. Germline CDR1 SNHLY, CDR2 FYNNEI. The CDR3 DNA follows: TGTGCCAGCAGCTATGGACTAGCGGGAGGCACAGATACGCAGTATTTT. Amino acids: CASSYGLAGGTDTQYF.

The V gene is TRBV10-3, the J gene TRBJ2-5; possibly TRBD2 for D (6 bases). Germline CDR1 reads ENHRY; CDR2 reads SYGVKD. The CDR3 consists of 15 residues. The V end lost 2 bases, the J end lost 2 bases, and 12 bases lay between the germline ends. CDR3 bases: TGTGCCATCAGTGAGAGACGGGACTTACAAGAGACCCAGTACTTC. Translating gives CAISERRDLQETQYF.

The chain uses TRBV5-1 and TRBJ1-1, with a weak D call TRBD1 (5 bases). Trimming took 2 bases from V and 6 from J, leaving 11 bases between them. The germline gives CDR1 SGHRS, CDR2 YFSETQ. CDR3 length equals 13 residues. CDR3: CASSFAGNAEAFF. In DNA, the CDR3 is TGCGCCAGCAGCTTTGCAGGGAATGCTGAAGCTTTCTTT.

V and J are TRBV4-2 and TRBJ2-3, with TRBD2 identical over 13 bases. CDR1 LGHNA and CDR2 YNFKEQ come from the germline V gene. Trimming removed 1 base from V and 5 bases from J; junction bases left unmatched: 6. The CDR3 is 17 amino acids. The CDR3 coding sequence is TGTGCCAGCAGCCAAGTGAGGACTAGCGGGAGTGAAGATACGCAGTATTTT. Protein product: CASSQVRTSGSEDTQYF.

The chain has TRBV7-9 and TRBJ1-4; TRBD1 aligns across 9 bases. Germline V gives CDR1 SEHNR, CDR2 FQNEAQ (reference sequence). This CDR3 has 15 residues. Losses at the gene ends were 5 bases for V and 5 bases for J; bases not matched to a gene: 6. CDR3 in amino acids: CASSRQGVRNEKLFF. For the CDR3, the DNA is TGTGCCAGCAGCCGACAGGGGGTTCGGAATGAAAAACTGTTTTTT.

This sequence joins TRBV18 and TRBJ2-3; 8 nucleotides agree with TRBD1. V gave up 3 bases and J gave up 2 bases; unmatched junction bases: 7. Germline CDR1 is KGHSH and CDR2 is LQKENI. The CDR3 totals 16 residues. CDR3 nucleotides: TGTGCCAGCTCACCCCGGGACAGGTCCACCACAGATACGCAGTATTTT. Protein product: CASSPRDRSTTDTQYF.